This is a list of T cell receptor beta chains from one sample in a study of T-cell reconstitution after alpha-beta-depleted transplantation in children. MiXCR, applied by TCRdb to the PCR reads, yields one record per CDR3 protein. This sample has almost 400,000 distinct CDR3 sequences, with over 20% found just once. The source was PBMCs from the stem cell graft donor, collected from the stem cell graft. Receptor source: a human donor who donated a stem cell graft to a child with acute myeloid leukemia. The CDR3 runs from the conserved cysteine through the conserved F or W. D genes are given only for firm matches. Clone size, where shown, is once, few, many, or a class for clones that have expanded.

d_call: TRBD2; v_call: TRBV12-3/TRBV12-4; clone_size: few; j_call: TRBJ2-3; cdr3_aa: CASSPRTSTTRTDTQYF; cdr3_nt: TGTGCCAGCAGTCCCCGGACTAGCACCACCAGAACAGATACGCAGTATTTT
d_call: TRBD2; v_call: TRBV6-2/TRBV6-3; clone_size: NA; j_call: TRBJ2-7; cdr3_aa: CASGGHLAGAIWDFYEQYF; cdr3_nt: TGTGCCAGCGGGGGACATCTAGCGGGAGCGATTTGGGATTTCTACGAGCAGTACTTC
d_call: TRBD2; v_call: TRBV20-1; clone_size: many; j_call: TRBJ2-3; cdr3_aa: CSSTSRREDTQYF; cdr3_nt: TGCAGTTCGACTAGCCGGAGGGAAGATACGCAGTATTTT
d_call: NA; v_call: TRBV12-3/TRBV12-4; clone_size: few; j_call: TRBJ2-2; cdr3_aa: CASSPGKDTGELFF; cdr3_nt: TGTGCCAGCAGCCCGGGAAAGGACACCGGGGAGCTGTTTTTT
d_call: TRBD1; v_call: TRBV29-1; clone_size: NA; j_call: TRBJ2-1; cdr3_aa: CSVDPGTGTPNGQFF; cdr3_nt: TGCAGCGTTGACCCAGGGACAGGAACCCCGAACGGGCAGTTCTTC
d_call: TRBD2; v_call: TRBV24-1; clone_size: NA; j_call: TRBJ2-1; cdr3_aa: CATSDLSSGRPNEQFF; cdr3_nt: TGTGCCACCAGTGATTTGTCCAGCGGGAGACCCAATGAGCAGTTCTTC
d_call: TRBD2; v_call: TRBV28; clone_size: few; j_call: TRBJ2-7; cdr3_aa: CASAKTGLAVTYEQYF; cdr3_nt: TGTGCCAGCGCTAAGACGGGACTAGCGGTTACCTACGAGCAGTACTTC
d_call: TRBD1; v_call: TRBV10-2; clone_size: many; j_call: TRBJ1-5; cdr3_aa: CASGTGVSNQPQHF; cdr3_nt: TGCGCCAGCGGTACAGGGGTTAGCAATCAGCCCCAGCATTTT
d_call: NA; v_call: TRBV20-1; clone_size: many; j_call: TRBJ2-1; cdr3_aa: CSARPGLAGYNEQFF; cdr3_nt: TGCAGTGCTAGGCCGGGCCTGGCAGGCTACAATGAGCAGTTCTTC
d_call: TRBD2; v_call: TRBV29-1; clone_size: many; j_call: TRBJ2-1; cdr3_aa: CSLGLAGAEQFF; cdr3_nt: TGCAGCTTGGGGCTAGCGGGAGCTGAGCAGTTCTTC
d_call: TRBD1; v_call: TRBV12-3/TRBV12-4; clone_size: NA; j_call: TRBJ1-1; cdr3_aa: CASRGPLSMNTEAFF; cdr3_nt: TGTGCCAGTAGGGGGCCGCTCTCCATGAACACTGAAGCTTTCTTT
d_call: NA; v_call: TRBV27; clone_size: few; j_call: TRBJ2-1; cdr3_aa: CASKGAGQVNEQFF; cdr3_nt: TGTGCCAGCAAAGGGGCAGGGCAGGTCAATGAGCAGTTCTTC
d_call: TRBD1; v_call: TRBV20-1; clone_size: many; j_call: TRBJ2-7; cdr3_aa: CSASPRGQLLRYEQYF; cdr3_nt: TGCAGTGCTAGTCCCAGGGGACAGTTGCTCCGCTACGAGCAGTACTTC
d_call: NA; v_call: TRBV10-3; clone_size: NA; j_call: TRBJ2-3; cdr3_aa: CAISESWAKTGTDTQYF; cdr3_nt: TGTGCCATCAGTGAGTCGTGGGCCAAGACTGGCACAGATACGCAGTATTTT
d_call: NA; v_call: TRBV7-9; clone_size: NA; j_call: TRBJ2-2; cdr3_aa: CASSLAGHEGGELFF; cdr3_nt: TGTGCCAGCAGCTTAGCAGGCCACGAGGGCGGGGAGCTGTTTTTT
d_call: NA; v_call: TRBV12-5; clone_size: few; j_call: TRBJ2-1; cdr3_aa: CASGLVIGSYNEQFF; cdr3_nt: TGTGCTAGTGGTTTGGTAATAGGCTCCTACAATGAGCAGTTCTTC
d_call: TRBD2; v_call: TRBV20-1; clone_size: many; j_call: TRBJ2-5; cdr3_aa: CSAPTSGQETQYF; cdr3_nt: TGCAGTGCACCGACTAGCGGCCAAGAGACCCAGTACTTC
d_call: NA; v_call: TRBV5-1; clone_size: few; j_call: TRBJ2-3; cdr3_aa: CASSFQVPSTDTQYF; cdr3_nt: TGCGCCAGCAGCTTTCAGGTACCTAGCACAGATACGCAGTATTTT
d_call: TRBD1; v_call: TRBV28; clone_size: NA; j_call: TRBJ2-5; cdr3_aa: CASSGTGGSETQYF; cdr3_nt: TGTGCCAGCAGTGGCACAGGGGGCTCGGAGACCCAGTACTTC
d_call: NA; v_call: TRBV7-9; clone_size: NA; j_call: TRBJ2-7; cdr3_aa: CASMQGGGEQYF; cdr3_nt: TGTGCCAGCATGCAGGGAGGAGGCGAGCAGTACTTC
d_call: TRBD1; v_call: TRBV28; clone_size: few; j_call: TRBJ2-3; cdr3_aa: CASNPPGTGFKGTQYF; cdr3_nt: TGTGCCAGCAACCCACCCGGGACAGGGTTTAAGGGAACGCAGTATTTT
d_call: NA; v_call: TRBV5-5; clone_size: many; j_call: TRBJ1-1; cdr3_aa: CASSLTMNTEAFF; cdr3_nt: TGTGCCAGCAGCTTGACAATGAACACTGAAGCTTTCTTT
d_call: NA; v_call: TRBV7-2; clone_size: NA; j_call: TRBJ2-3; cdr3_aa: CASSLGLQQYF; cdr3_nt: TGTGCCAGCAGCTTAGGGCTACAGCAGTATTTT
d_call: NA; v_call: TRBV11-2; clone_size: NA; j_call: TRBJ2-1; cdr3_aa: CASSLDVGAGLPEDEQFF; cdr3_nt: TGTGCCAGCAGCTTAGATGTGGGGGCTGGACTACCGGAGGATGAGCAGTTCTTC
d_call: TRBD2; v_call: TRBV29-1; clone_size: few; j_call: TRBJ2-1; cdr3_aa: CSVEAGGPLGNEQFF; cdr3_nt: TGCAGCGTTGAAGCGGGAGGGCCTTTAGGGAATGAGCAGTTCTTC
d_call: TRBD2; v_call: TRBV20-1; clone_size: NA; j_call: TRBJ2-3; cdr3_aa: CSATDLGLAGYTDTQYF; cdr3_nt: TGCAGTGCTACCGACCTTGGACTAGCGGGATACACAGATACGCAGTATTTT
d_call: NA; v_call: TRBV6-5; clone_size: NA; j_call: TRBJ2-5; cdr3_aa: CASSYGFGGETQYF; cdr3_nt: TGTGCCAGCAGTTACGGTTTCGGGGGAGAGACCCAGTACTTC
d_call: TRBD2; v_call: TRBV28; clone_size: NA; j_call: TRBJ2-7; cdr3_aa: CASSGLGSSYEQYF; cdr3_nt: TGTGCCAGCAGTGGACTAGGTAGCTCCTACGAGCAGTACTTC
d_call: NA; v_call: TRBV5-1; clone_size: once; j_call: TRBJ2-4; cdr3_aa: CASSLESGSTIQYF; cdr3_nt: TGCGCCAGCAGCTTGGAGAGCGGATCAACCATTCAGTACTTC
d_call: NA; v_call: TRBV29-1; clone_size: many; j_call: TRBJ1-1; cdr3_aa: CSVGLGTEAFF; cdr3_nt: TGCAGCGTTGGACTGGGCACTGAAGCTTTCTTT
d_call: NA; v_call: TRBV29-1; clone_size: NA; j_call: TRBJ2-5; cdr3_aa: CSVVGGQGGQETQYF; cdr3_nt: TGCAGCGTTGTGGGGGGCCAGGGGGGGCAAGAGACCCAGTACTTC
d_call: NA; v_call: TRBV12-3/TRBV12-4; clone_size: many; j_call: TRBJ2-7; cdr3_aa: CASSLTGLSYEQYF; cdr3_nt: TGTGCCAGCAGTCTCACAGGGCTGTCCTACGAGCAGTACTTC
d_call: NA; v_call: TRBV24-1; clone_size: NA; j_call: TRBJ2-2; cdr3_aa: CATSGQHRDTGELFF; cdr3_nt: TGTGCCACCAGTGGGCAACACAGAGACACCGGGGAGCTGTTTTTT
d_call: TRBD2; v_call: TRBV12-3/TRBV12-4; clone_size: few; j_call: TRBJ2-3; cdr3_aa: CASSLGVLAGVADTQYF; cdr3_nt: TGTGCCAGCAGTTTAGGGGTCCTAGCGGGAGTCGCAGATACGCAGTATTTT
d_call: TRBD1; v_call: TRBV5-1; clone_size: few; j_call: TRBJ2-3; cdr3_aa: CASSTDRPSTDTQYF; cdr3_nt: TGCGCCAGCAGCACGGACAGGCCTAGCACAGATACGCAGTATTTT
d_call: TRBD2; v_call: TRBV20-1; clone_size: few; j_call: TRBJ2-7; cdr3_aa: CSAEISGSYEQYF; cdr3_nt: TGCAGTGCCGAAATTAGCGGGAGTTACGAGCAGTACTTC
d_call: NA; v_call: TRBV29-1; clone_size: many; j_call: TRBJ1-2; cdr3_aa: CSALDRINYGYTF; cdr3_nt: TGCAGCGCCCTGGACAGAATTAACTATGGCTACACCTTC
d_call: TRBD1; v_call: TRBV4-1; clone_size: NA; j_call: TRBJ2-1; cdr3_aa: CASSQATGGLDEQFF; cdr3_nt: TGCGCCAGCAGCCAAGCAACAGGGGGTTTGGATGAGCAGTTCTTC
d_call: TRBD2; v_call: TRBV20-1; clone_size: NA; j_call: TRBJ2-1; cdr3_aa: CSAPFSGSYNEQFF; cdr3_nt: TGCAGTGCTCCCTTTAGCGGGAGTTACAATGAGCAGTTCTTC
d_call: TRBD2; v_call: TRBV5-1; clone_size: few; j_call: TRBJ2-1; cdr3_aa: CASSSLAGDTNEQFF; cdr3_nt: TGCGCCAGCAGCTCACTAGCGGGAGACACGAATGAGCAGTTCTTC
d_call: NA; v_call: TRBV2; clone_size: few; j_call: TRBJ1-2; cdr3_aa: CASSDRAANYGYTF; cdr3_nt: TGTGCCAGCAGTGATAGGGCAGCCAACTATGGCTACACCTTC
d_call: TRBD2; v_call: TRBV29-1; clone_size: NA; j_call: TRBJ2-5; cdr3_aa: CSVGGTGGGETQYF; cdr3_nt: TGCAGCGTTGGTGGAACGGGAGGAGGGGAGACCCAGTACTTC
d_call: NA; v_call: TRBV25-1; clone_size: NA; j_call: TRBJ2-7; cdr3_aa: CASSDGGDYEQYF; cdr3_nt: TGTGCCAGCAGTGATGGGGGAGACTACGAGCAGTACTTC